The rows below give T cell receptor beta chains drawn from one sample of a study of blood T cell repertoires in COVID-19. Method: immunoSEQ multiplex PCR; TCRdb's copy keeps in-frame clones and lacks some. The table includes 200,000 to 250,000 clones, over 75% detected once. The material sequenced was peripheral blood. The source of these receptors is a woman between 65 and 79 years old with COVID-19, enrolled during active disease. The CDR3 runs from the conserved cysteine through the conserved F or W. The D gene is left open where the match is weak. For some rows the clone size is stated as once, few or many, or as a class when expanded; others skip it.

clone size	J gene	V gene	D gene	CDR3 protein	CDR3 DNA
.	TRBJ2-1	TRBV11-2	TRBD1	CASSFWGRGRDNEQFF	TGTGCCAGCAGCTTTTGGGGTAGGGGGCGGGACAATGAGCAGTTCTTC
.	TRBJ1-4	TRBV7-9	TRBD1	CASSRKTGSATNEKLFF	TGTGCCAGCAGCCGAAAGACAGGGAGTGCAACTAATGAAAAACTGTTTTTT
.	TRBJ1-2	TRBV5-4	.	CASSSYVRGSGYTF	TGTGCCAGCAGCTCGTATGTCAGGGGCAGTGGCTACACCTTC
.	TRBJ2-7	TRBV11-2	.	CASSKDYAIEQYF	TGTGCCAGCAGTAAGGACTATGCTATCGAGCAGTACTTC
.	TRBJ2-6	TRBV27	TRBD1	CASSEHRGSGANVLTF	TGTGCCAGCAGTGAGCACAGGGGCTCTGGGGCCAACGTCCTGACTTTC
.	TRBJ2-5	TRBV19	TRBD2	CASSIVVGEGGPQYF	TGTGCCAGTAGTATAGTCGTGGGAGAGGGAGGGCCCCAGTACTTC
.	TRBJ1-2	TRBV19	TRBD1	CASSAQTGRVSNYGYTF	TGTGCCAGTAGTGCGCAGACAGGGCGGGTCTCTAACTATGGCTACACCTTC
.	TRBJ1-3	TRBV5-8	TRBD1	CASSRTGVEGNTIYF	TGTGCCAGCAGCCGGACAGGGGTCGAGGGAAACACCATATATTTT
.	TRBJ1-3	TRBV7-6	.	CASSLRPGVGSSGNTIYF	TGTGCCAGCAGCTTAAGGCCCGGAGTAGGTTCCTCTGGAAACACCATATATTTT
.	TRBJ1-3	TRBV12-3/TRBV12-4	TRBD1	CASSGDRGNTIYF	TGTGCCAGCAGTGGGGACAGGGGGAACACCATATATTTT
.	TRBJ1-2	TRBV11-2	.	CASSLDGRGSLYGYTF	TGTGCCAGCAGCTTAGACGGGAGGGGCAGCTTATATGGCTACACCTTC
.	TRBJ2-7	TRBV3-1/TRBV3-2	.	CASSHLTDYEQYF	TGTGCCAGCAGCCATCTTACAGACTACGAGCAGTACTTC
.	TRBJ2-7	TRBV11-2	TRBD2	CASSLVSGGSSYEQYF	TGTGCCAGCAGCTTAGTGAGCGGGGGGAGCTCCTACGAGCAGTACTTC
once	TRBJ1-5	TRBV25-1	TRBD1	CASSELTGSPQHF	TGTGCCAGCAGTGAACTGACAGGGAGTCCCCAGCATTTT
.	TRBJ2-4	TRBV6-2/TRBV6-3	.	CASSYDQGTKNIQYF	TGTGCCAGCAGTTACGACCAGGGGACCAAAAACATTCAGTACTTC
.	TRBJ2-7	TRBV7-2	TRBD2	CASSTSGRALEQYF	TGTGCCAGCAGCACGAGCGGGAGGGCACTCGAGCAGTACTTC
.	TRBJ2-1	TRBV3-1/TRBV3-2	.	CASSQDRVWGVYNEQFF	TGTGCCAGCAGCCAAGATAGGGTCTGGGGGGTGTACAATGAGCAGTTCTTC
.	TRBJ1-2	TRBV2	.	CASSGVRVEEPLPAYGYTF	TGTGCCAGCAGTGGGGTTCGGGTTGAGGAACCTCTCCCTGCCTATGGCTACACCTTC
.	TRBJ1-1	TRBV18	TRBD1	CASSSQGDTEAFF	TGTGCCAGCTCATCACAGGGGGACACTGAAGCTTTCTTT
.	TRBJ2-5	TRBV5-6	TRBD2	CASSYLGTSGRGETQYF	TGTGCCAGCAGCTACCTCGGGACTAGCGGGAGGGGGGAGACCCAGTACTTC
.	TRBJ1-1	TRBV21-1	.	CASSKDEAREAFF	TGTGCCAGCAGCAAAGATGAAGCGAGGGAAGCTTTCTTT
.	TRBJ2-3	TRBV5-8	TRBD2	CASSFSPTSLAGGTDTQYF	TGTGCCAGCAGCTTTTCACCCACTTCCCTAGCGGGGGGCACAGATACGCAGTATTTT
.	TRBJ1-3	TRBV5-6	.	CASSLPGTSGNTIYF	TGTGCCAGCAGCTTGCCCGGGACTTCTGGAAACACCATATATTTT
.	TRBJ2-3	TRBV6-5	TRBD2	CASTASGGTDTQYF	TGTGCCAGCACAGCTAGCGGGGGCACAGATACGCAGTATTTT
.	TRBJ1-1	TRBV3-1/TRBV3-2	TRBD1	CASSHEDRTVAFF	TGTGCCAGCAGCCACGAGGACAGGACGGTGGCTTTCTTT
.	TRBJ2-1	TRBV2	.	CASRGTYNEQFF	TGTGCCAGCAGGGGGACATACAATGAGCAGTTCTTC
.	TRBJ1-6	TRBV6-5	TRBD1	CASSYRRQGINSPLHF	TGTGCCAGCAGTTACCGACGACAGGGCATCAATTCACCCCTCCACTTT
.	TRBJ1-1	TRBV9	.	CASSVGRENTEAFF	TGTGCCAGCAGCGTTGGACGGGAAAACACTGAAGCTTTCTTT
.	TRBJ1-6	TRBV7-2	TRBD1	CASSLMTGANSPLHF	TGTGCCAGCAGCTTAATGACAGGGGCTAATTCACCCCTCCACTTT
.	TRBJ1-2	TRBV27	TRBD1	CASSSTGQVTDGYTF	TGTGCCAGCAGTTCCACGGGACAGGTGACCGATGGCTACACCTTC
.	TRBJ1-2	TRBV19	.	CASSIDMAVGGYTF	TGTGCCAGTAGTATCGATATGGCGGTAGGAGGCTACACCTTC
.	TRBJ1-5	TRBV7-8	.	CASSLESLSQPQHF	TGTGCCAGCAGCTTAGAGTCCCTAAGTCAGCCCCAGCATTTT
.	TRBJ2-1	TRBV2	.	CASTLEGFAGAYLGQFF	TGTGCCAGCACCCTAGAGGGGTTCGCGGGGGCCTATCTAGGGCAGTTCTTC
once	TRBJ1-1	TRBV9	.	CASSVTGNTEAFF	TGTGCCAGCAGCGTTACAGGGAACACTGAAGCTTTCTTT
.	TRBJ1-6	TRBV3-1/TRBV3-2	.	CASSQGETRGNSPLHF	TGTGCCAGCAGCCAAGGCGAAACAAGAGGCAATTCACCCCTCCACTTT
.	TRBJ2-5	TRBV27	TRBD1	CASSSTGTVQETQYF	TGTGCCAGCAGTTCCACGGGGACAGTCCAAGAGACCCAGTACTTC
.	TRBJ1-1	TRBV5-4	TRBD1	CASSLDGRGRGTEAFF	TGTGCCAGCAGCTTGGATGGCAGGGGGCGCGGAACTGAAGCTTTCTTT
once	TRBJ1-6	TRBV6-5	.	CASSYGENSPLHF	TGTGCCAGCAGTTACGGAGAGAATTCACCCCTCCACTTT
.	TRBJ1-1	TRBV5-4	TRBD1	CASSLGGGGGRTEAFF	TGTGCCAGCAGCTTGGGGGGAGGAGGGGGCAGAACTGAAGCTTTCTTT
.	TRBJ1-4	TRBV4-3	.	CASSQAPTPGGMTNEKLFF	TGCGCCAGCAGCCAAGCCCCCACCCCTGGAGGGATGACTAATGAAAAACTGTTTTTT
few	TRBJ2-1	TRBV27	TRBD2	CASRGPGLVSNEQFF	TGTGCCAGCAGAGGACCGGGACTAGTTTCCAATGAGCAGTTCTTC
.	TRBJ2-1	TRBV4-1	TRBD2	CASSQDRTSGGAAEQFF	TGCGCCAGCAGCCAAGATCGTACTAGCGGGGGGGCGGCTGAGCAGTTCTTC